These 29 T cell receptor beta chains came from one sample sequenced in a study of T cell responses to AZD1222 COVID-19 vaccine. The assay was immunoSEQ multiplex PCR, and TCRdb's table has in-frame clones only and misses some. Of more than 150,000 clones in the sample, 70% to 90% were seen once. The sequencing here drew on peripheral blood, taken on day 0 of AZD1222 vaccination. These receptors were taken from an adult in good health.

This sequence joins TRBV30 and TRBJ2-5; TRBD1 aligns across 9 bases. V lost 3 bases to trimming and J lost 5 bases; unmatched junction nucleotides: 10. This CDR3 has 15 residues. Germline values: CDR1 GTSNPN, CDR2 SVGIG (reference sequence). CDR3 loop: CAWRIPGQGMETQYF. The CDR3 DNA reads TGTGCCTGGAGGATTCCGGGACAGGGTATGGAGACCCAGTACTTC.

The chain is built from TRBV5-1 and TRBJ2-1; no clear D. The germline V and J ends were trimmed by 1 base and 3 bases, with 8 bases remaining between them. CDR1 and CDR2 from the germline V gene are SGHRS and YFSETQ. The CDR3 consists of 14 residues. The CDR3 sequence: CASSLLGIYNEQFF. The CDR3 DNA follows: TGCGCCAGCAGCTTGCTAGGCATCTACAATGAGCAGTTCTTC.

The CDR3 region is CASSSFTSGGALTDTQYF. CDR3 in DNA: TGTGCCAGCAGTTCGTTCACTAGCGGGGGGGCTCTCACAGATACGCAGTATTTT. The rearrangement links TRBV28 to TRBJ2-3, with 13 bases lining up with TRBD2. Germline V lookup: CDR1 MDHEN, CDR2 SYDVKM. Trimming took 4 bases from V and 2 from J; bases not matched to a gene: 9. There are 18 residues in the CDR3. The variable domain in full, with the rest retrieved from reference TRBV28 and TRBJ2-3, is DVKVTQSSRYLVKRTGEKVFLECVQDMDHENMFWYRQDPGLGLRLIYFSYDVKMKEKGDIPEGYSVSREKKERFSLILESASTNQTSMYLCASSSFTSGGALTDTQYFGPGTRLTVL.

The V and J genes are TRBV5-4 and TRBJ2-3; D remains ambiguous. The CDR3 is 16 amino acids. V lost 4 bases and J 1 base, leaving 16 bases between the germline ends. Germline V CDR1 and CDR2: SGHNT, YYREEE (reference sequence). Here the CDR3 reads CASSPRPGSGTDTQYF. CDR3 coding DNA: TGTGCCAGCAGCCCACGACCAGGTTCGGGCACAGATACGCAGTATTTT.

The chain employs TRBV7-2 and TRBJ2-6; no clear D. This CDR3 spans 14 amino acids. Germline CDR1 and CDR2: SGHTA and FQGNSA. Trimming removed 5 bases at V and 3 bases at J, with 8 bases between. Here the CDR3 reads CASSPGSGANVLTF. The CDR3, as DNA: TGTGCCAGCAGCCCCGGTAGTGGGGCCAACGTCCTGACTTTC.

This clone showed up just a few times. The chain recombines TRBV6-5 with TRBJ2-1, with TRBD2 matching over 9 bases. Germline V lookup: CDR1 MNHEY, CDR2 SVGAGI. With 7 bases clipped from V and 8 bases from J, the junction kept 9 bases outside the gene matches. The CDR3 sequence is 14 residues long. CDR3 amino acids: CASKRSGGFDEQFF. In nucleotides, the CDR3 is TGTGCCAGCAAGCGAAGCGGGGGGTTTGATGAGCAGTTCTTC.

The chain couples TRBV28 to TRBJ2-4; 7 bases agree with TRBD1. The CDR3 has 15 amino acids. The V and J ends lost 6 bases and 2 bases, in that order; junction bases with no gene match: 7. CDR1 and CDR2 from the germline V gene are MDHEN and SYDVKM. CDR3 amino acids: CASSPGQLTKNIQYF. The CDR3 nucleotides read TGTGCCAGCAGCCCGGGACAGTTGACCAAAAACATTCAGTACTTC.

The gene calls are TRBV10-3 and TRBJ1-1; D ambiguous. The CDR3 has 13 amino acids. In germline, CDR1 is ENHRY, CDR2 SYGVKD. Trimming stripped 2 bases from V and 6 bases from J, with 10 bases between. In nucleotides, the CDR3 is TGTGCCATCAGTGAGGCCCTCGGGGCTGAAGCTTTCTTT. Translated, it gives CAISEALGAEAFF.

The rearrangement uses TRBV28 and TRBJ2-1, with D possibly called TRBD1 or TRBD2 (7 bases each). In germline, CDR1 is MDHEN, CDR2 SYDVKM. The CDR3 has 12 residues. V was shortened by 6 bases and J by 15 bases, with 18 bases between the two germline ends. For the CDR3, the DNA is TGTGCCAGCAGCTCAGGGGGGGGTGGCCGGTTCTTC. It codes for CASSSGGGGRFF.

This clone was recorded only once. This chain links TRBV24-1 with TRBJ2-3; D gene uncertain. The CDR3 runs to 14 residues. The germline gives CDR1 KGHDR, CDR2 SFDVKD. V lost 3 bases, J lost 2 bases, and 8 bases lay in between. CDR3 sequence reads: CATSDAGDTDTQYF. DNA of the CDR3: TGTGCCACCAGTGATGCTGGGGACACAGATACGCAGTATTTT.

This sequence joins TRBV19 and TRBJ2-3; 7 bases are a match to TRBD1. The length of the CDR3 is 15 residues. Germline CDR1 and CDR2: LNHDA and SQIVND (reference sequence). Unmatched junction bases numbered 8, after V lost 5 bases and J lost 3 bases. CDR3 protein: CASSSQGLGTDTQYF. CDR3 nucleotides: TGTGCCAGTAGTTCACAGGGGTTAGGAACAGATACGCAGTATTTT.

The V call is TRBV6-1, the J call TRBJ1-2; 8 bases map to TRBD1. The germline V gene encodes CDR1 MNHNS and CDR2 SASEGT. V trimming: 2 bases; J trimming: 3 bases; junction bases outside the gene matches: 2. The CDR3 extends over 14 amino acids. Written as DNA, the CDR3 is TGTGCCAGCAGTGAACCGGGACAGGACTATGGCTACACCTTC. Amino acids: CASSEPGQDYGYTF.

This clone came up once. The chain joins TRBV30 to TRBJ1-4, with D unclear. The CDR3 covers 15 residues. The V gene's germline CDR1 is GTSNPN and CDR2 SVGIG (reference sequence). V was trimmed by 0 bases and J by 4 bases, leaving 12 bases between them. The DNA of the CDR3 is TGTGCCTGGAGTGTCCCTTGGGGATATAATGAAAAACTGTTTTTT. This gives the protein CAWSVPWGYNEKLFF. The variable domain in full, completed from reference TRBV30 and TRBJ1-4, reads SQTIHQWPATLVQPVGSPLSLECTVEGTSNPNLYWYRQAAGRGLQLLFYSVGIGQISSEVPQNLSASRPQDRQFILSSKKLLLSDSGFYLCAWSVPWGYNEKLFFGSGTQLSVL.

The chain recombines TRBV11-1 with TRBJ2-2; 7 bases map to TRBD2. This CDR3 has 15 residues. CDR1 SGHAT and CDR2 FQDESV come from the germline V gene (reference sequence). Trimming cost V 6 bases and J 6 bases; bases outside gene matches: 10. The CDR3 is CASSLTWRESGELFF. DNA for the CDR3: TGTGCCAGCAGTCTTACTTGGCGGGAGTCCGGGGAGCTGTTTTTT. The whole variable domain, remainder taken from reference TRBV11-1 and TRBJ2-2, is EAEVAQSPRYKITEKSQAVAFWCDPISGHATLYWYRQILGQGPELLVQFQDESVVDDSQLPKDRFSAERLKGVDSTLKIQPAELGDSAMYLCASSLTWRESGELFFGEGSRLTVL.

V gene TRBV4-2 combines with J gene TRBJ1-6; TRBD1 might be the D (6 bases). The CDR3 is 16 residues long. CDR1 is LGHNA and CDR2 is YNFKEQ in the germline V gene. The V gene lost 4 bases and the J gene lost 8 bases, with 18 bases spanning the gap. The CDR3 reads CASSRENPGVYSPLHF. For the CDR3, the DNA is TGTGCCAGCAGCCGGGAAAACCCAGGGGTTTATTCACCCCTCCACTTT.

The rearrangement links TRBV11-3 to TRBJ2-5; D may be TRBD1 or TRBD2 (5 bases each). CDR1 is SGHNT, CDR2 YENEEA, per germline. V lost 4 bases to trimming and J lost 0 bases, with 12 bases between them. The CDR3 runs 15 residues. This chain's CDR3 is CASSSGRHDQETQYF. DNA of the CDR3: TGTGCCAGCAGCTCGGGACGGCACGACCAAGAGACCCAGTACTTC.

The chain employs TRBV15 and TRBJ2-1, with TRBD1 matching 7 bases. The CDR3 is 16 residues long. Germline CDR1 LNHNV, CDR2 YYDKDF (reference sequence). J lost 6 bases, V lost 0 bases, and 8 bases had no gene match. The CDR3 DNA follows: TGTGCCACCAGCAGAGATCAAGGGGGACAGTTCAATGAGCAGTTCTTC. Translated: CATSRDQGGQFNEQFF.

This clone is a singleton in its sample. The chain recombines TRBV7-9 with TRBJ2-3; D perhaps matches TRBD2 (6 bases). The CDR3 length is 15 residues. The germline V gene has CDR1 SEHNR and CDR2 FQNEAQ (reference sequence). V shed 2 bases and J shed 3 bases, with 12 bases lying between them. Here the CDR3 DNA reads TGTGCCAGCAGCTTACCCTGGGGGGTTACAGATACGCAGTATTTT. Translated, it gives CASSLPWGVTDTQYF.

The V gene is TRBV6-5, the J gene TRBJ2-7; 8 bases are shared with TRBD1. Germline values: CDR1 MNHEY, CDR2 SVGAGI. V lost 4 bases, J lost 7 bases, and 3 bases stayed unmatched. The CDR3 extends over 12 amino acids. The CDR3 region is CASSSRDREQYF. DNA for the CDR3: TGTGCCAGCAGTTCCCGGGACAGGGAGCAGTACTTC.

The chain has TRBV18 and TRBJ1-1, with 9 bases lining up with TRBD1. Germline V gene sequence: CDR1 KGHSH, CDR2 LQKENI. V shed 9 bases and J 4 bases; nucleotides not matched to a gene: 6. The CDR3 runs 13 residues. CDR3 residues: CASEGQGITEAFF. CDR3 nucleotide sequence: TGTGCCAGTGAGGGACAGGGCATCACTGAAGCTTTCTTT.

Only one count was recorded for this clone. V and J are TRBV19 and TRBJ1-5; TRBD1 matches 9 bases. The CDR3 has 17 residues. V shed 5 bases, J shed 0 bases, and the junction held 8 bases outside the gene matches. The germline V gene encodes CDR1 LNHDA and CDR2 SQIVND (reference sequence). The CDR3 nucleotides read TGTGCCAGTAGTTTTCGGACAGGGGCTTATAGCAATCAGCCCCAGCATTTT. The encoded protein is CASSFRTGAYSNQPQHF.

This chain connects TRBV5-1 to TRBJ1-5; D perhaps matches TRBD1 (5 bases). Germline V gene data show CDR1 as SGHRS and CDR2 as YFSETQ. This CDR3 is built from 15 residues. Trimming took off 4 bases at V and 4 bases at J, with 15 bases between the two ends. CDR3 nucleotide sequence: TGCGCCAGCAGCCCGGGCGGTGGGGGTAATCAGCCCCAGCATTTT. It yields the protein CASSPGGGGNQPQHF.

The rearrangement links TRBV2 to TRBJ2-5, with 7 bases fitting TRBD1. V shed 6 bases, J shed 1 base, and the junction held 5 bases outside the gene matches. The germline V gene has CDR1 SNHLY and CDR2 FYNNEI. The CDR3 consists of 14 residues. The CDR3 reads CASRDDRVQETQYF. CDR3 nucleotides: TGTGCCAGCAGGGACGACAGGGTCCAAGAGACCCAGTACTTC.

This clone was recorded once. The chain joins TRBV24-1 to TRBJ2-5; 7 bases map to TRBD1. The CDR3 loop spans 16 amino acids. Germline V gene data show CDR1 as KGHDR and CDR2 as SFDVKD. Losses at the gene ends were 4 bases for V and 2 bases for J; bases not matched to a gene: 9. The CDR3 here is CATSEYRGTRQETQYF. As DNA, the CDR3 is TGTGCCACCAGTGAGTACAGGGGAACCAGACAAGAGACCCAGTACTTC.

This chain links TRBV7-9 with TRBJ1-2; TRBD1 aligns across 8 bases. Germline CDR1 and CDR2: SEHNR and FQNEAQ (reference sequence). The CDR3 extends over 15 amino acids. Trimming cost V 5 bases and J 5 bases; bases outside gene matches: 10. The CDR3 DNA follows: TGTGCCAGCAGCGTCGGACAGGGCAACTATTATGGCTACACCTTC. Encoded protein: CASSVGQGNYYGYTF.

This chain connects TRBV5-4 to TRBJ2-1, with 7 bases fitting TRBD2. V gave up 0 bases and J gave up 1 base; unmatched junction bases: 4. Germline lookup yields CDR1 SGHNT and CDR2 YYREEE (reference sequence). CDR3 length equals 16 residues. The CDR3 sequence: CASSLAGGGSYNEQFF. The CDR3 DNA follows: TGTGCCAGCAGCTTGGCTGGGGGAGGGTCCTACAATGAGCAGTTCTTC.

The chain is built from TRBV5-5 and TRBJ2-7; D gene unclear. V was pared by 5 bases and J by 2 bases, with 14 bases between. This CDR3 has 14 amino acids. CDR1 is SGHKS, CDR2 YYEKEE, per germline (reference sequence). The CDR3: CASRISDGTYEQYF. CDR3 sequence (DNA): TGTGCCAGCAGAATCTCGGACGGCACCTACGAGCAGTACTTC.

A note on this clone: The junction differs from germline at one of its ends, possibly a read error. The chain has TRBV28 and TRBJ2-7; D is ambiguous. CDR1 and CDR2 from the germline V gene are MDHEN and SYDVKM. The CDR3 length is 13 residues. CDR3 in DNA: TGTGCCAGCAGTTTTCGCGACCGAATAGACGGTTTTTTC. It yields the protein CASSFRDRIDGFF. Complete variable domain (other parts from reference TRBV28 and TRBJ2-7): DVKVTQSSRYLVKRTGEKVFLECVQDMDHENMFWYRQDPGLGLRLIYFSYDVKMKEKGDIPEGYSVSREKKERFSLILESASTNQTSMYLCASSFRDRIDGFFGPGTRLTVT.

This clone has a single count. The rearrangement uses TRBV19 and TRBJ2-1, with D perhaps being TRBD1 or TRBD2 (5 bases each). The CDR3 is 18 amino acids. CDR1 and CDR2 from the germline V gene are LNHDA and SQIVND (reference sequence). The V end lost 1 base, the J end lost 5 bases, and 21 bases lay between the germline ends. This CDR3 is CASSIVGVGTQRNNEQFF. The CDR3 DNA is TGTGCCAGTAGTATAGTAGGAGTGGGGACCCAAAGAAACAATGAGCAGTTCTTC.